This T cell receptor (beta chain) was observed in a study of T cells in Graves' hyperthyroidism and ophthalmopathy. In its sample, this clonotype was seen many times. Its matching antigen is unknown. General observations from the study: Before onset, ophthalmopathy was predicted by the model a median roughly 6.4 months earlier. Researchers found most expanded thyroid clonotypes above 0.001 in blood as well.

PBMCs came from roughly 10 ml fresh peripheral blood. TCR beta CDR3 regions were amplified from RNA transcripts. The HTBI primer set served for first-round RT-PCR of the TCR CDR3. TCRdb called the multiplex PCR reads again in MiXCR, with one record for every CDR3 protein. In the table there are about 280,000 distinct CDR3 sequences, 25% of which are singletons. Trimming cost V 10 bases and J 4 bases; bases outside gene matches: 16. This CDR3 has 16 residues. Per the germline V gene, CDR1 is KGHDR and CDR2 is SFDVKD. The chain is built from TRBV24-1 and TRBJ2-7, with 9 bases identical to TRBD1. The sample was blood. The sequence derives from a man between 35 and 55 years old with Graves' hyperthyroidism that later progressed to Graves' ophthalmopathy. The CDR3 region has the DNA TGTGCCACGGAGGACAGGGGTTCCAGCGGGACATACGAGCAGTACTTC. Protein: CATEDRGSSGTYEQYF.